Listed here are 23 T cell receptor beta chains from one sample, sequenced in a study of shared clonotypes between healthy human individuals. Sequencing was performed with immunoSEQ multiplex PCR; in TCRdb, only in-frame clones are kept and a portion is missing. The sample carries roughly 2.5 million clones, roughly nine tenths recorded once. The sequencing input was naive CD4+ T cells sorted from blood. The subset here: CD45RA+ positively selected. These receptor sequences come from a man between 18 and 35 years old in good health.

V is TRBV25-1 and J is TRBJ2-3; maybe TRBD2 (6 bases). The germline V gene has CDR1 MGHDK and CDR2 SYGVNS. CDR3 length equals 14 residues. Trimming took off 4 bases at V and 0 bases at J, with 8 bases between the two ends. Here the CDR3 DNA reads TGTGCCAGCAGTGGCGGGATTAGCACAGATACGCAGTATTTT. Protein product: CASSGGISTDTQYF.

The chain has TRBV6-5 and TRBJ1-1, with a weak D call TRBD1 (5 bases). The CDR3 runs 15 residues. V lost 1 base and J 11 bases, leaving 20 bases between the germline ends. Germline assignment: CDR1 MNHEY and CDR2 SVGAGI. The CDR3 sequence is CASSYWDGTSKSAFF. For the CDR3, the DNA is TGTGCCAGCAGTTACTGGGATGGGACTTCTAAGAGTGCTTTCTTT.

The chain recombines TRBV9 with TRBJ1-4; possibly TRBD1 for D (5 bases). The CDR3 contains 15 residues. From germline, CDR1 is SGDLS and CDR2 YYNGEE. V lost 3 bases to trimming and J lost 8 bases, with 17 bases between them. The CDR3 sequence: CASSARGLKDEKLFF. The CDR3 DNA follows: TGTGCCAGCAGCGCGAGGGGACTTAAAGACGAAAAACTGTTTTTT. Drawing the rest from reference TRBV9 and TRBJ1-4, the complete variable domain is DSGVTQTPKHLITATGQRVTLRCSPRSGDLSVYWYQQSLDQGLQFLIQYYNGEERAKGNILERFSAQQFPDLHSELNLSSLELGDSALYFCASSARGLKDEKLFFGSGTQLSVL.

The rearrangement uses TRBV19 and TRBJ1-2; D gene ambiguous. V lost 4 bases and J lost 2, with 14 bases in between. Germline CDR1 reads LNHDA; CDR2 reads SQIVND (reference sequence). The CDR3 runs to 15 residues. The CDR3 region is CASSTTSTSNYGYTF. As DNA, the CDR3 is TGTGCCAGTAGTACAACCTCCACCAGCAACTATGGCTACACCTTC.

The chain recombines TRBV11-2 with TRBJ2-7, with D hard to call. Germline-derived CDR1 and CDR2 are SGHAT and FQNNGV. CDR3 length equals 15 residues. The ends were cut back, 5 bases at V and 3 bases at J, with 17 bases in the middle. DNA of the CDR3: TGTGCCAGCAGCCCCGACGAACAGTATTTCTACGAGCAGTACTTC. This codes for CASSPDEQYFYEQYF.

The V call is TRBV27, the J call TRBJ1-1, with D unresolved. Germline CDR1 MNHEY, CDR2 SMNVEV (reference sequence). Trimming stripped 4 bases from V and 3 bases from J, with 9 bases between. CDR3 length: 13 amino acids. DNA of the CDR3: TGTGCCAGCAGTTCCCCCCTTTACACTGAAGCTTTCTTT. Translating it yields CASSSPLYTEAFF.

As concerns this clone: In the same sample, other DNA sequences code for this CDR3. The chain is built from TRBV7-2 and TRBJ2-1; D could derive from TRBD1 or TRBD2 (5 bases each). Trimming took 1 base from V and 3 from J, leaving 10 bases between them. CDR3 length: 15 amino acids. CDR1 SGHTA and CDR2 FQGNSA come from the germline V gene. The CDR3 DNA reads as TGTGCCAGCAGCTTAGTGCCAGGGAGCTACAATGAGCAGTTCTTC. Its protein is CASSLVPGSYNEQFF.

This clone was picked up one time. DNA for the CDR3: TGTGCCAGCAGAATTACAGGGGTCTCAGATACGCAGTATTTT. It is translated as CASRITGVSDTQYF. V gene TRBV7-9 combines with J gene TRBJ2-3; 7 nucleotides align to TRBD1. Germline-derived CDR1 and CDR2 are SEHNR and FQNEAQ (reference sequence). Trimming removed 6 bases from V and 4 bases from J; junction bases left unmatched: 7. The CDR3 length is 14 residues.

DNA of the CDR3: TGCGCCAGCAGCCCGGACAGGGTTGATCAGCCCCAGCATTTT. Its translation: CASSPDRVDQPQHF. The chain carries TRBV5-1 and TRBJ1-5, with 8 bases matching TRBD1. This CDR3 has 14 amino acids. Germline CDR1 SGHRS, CDR2 YFSETQ. V lost 4 bases, J lost 5 bases, and 5 bases stayed unmatched.

V gene TRBV5-1 combines with J gene TRBJ2-5; 8 nucleotides line up with TRBD1. Per the germline V gene, CDR1 is SGHRS and CDR2 is YFSETQ. The CDR3 extends over 16 amino acids. The J segment lost 1 base and the V segment lost 6 bases, leaving 11 bases of the junction unmatched. The CDR3 protein is CASTNRTGTFQETQYF. Here the CDR3 DNA reads TGCGCCAGCACCAACCGGACAGGGACCTTCCAAGAGACCCAGTACTTC.

This clone was recorded only once. This chain joins TRBV6-4 and TRBJ1-5; no clear D. The CDR3 totals 15 residues. V was shortened by 6 bases and J by 4 bases, with 16 bases between the two germline ends. Germline CDR1 reads MRHNA; CDR2 reads SNTAGT. The DNA of the CDR3 is TGTGCCAGCAGGGCGGGCATAATTTGGAATCAGCCCCAGCATTTT. Translated, it gives CASRAGIIWNQPQHF.

This clone was seen only once. The chain couples TRBV7-9 to TRBJ2-1, with D hard to call. Trimming took off 5 bases at V and 0 bases at J, with 14 bases between the two ends. Germline loops: CDR1 SEHNR, CDR2 FQNEAQ (reference sequence). The CDR3 totals 16 residues. CDR3 sequence reads: CASSTRTASSYNEQFF. The CDR3 bases are TGTGCCAGCAGCACCCGGACGGCGAGCTCCTACAATGAGCAGTTCTTC.

This rearrangement joins TRBV5-8 to TRBJ2-7; 11 bases map to TRBD2. With 4 bases clipped from V and 0 bases from J, the junction kept 12 bases outside the gene matches. The CDR3 runs 18 residues. CDR1 and CDR2 from the germline V gene are SGHTS and YDEGEE. The CDR3 protein is CASSPNPKTSGISYEQYF. CDR3 in DNA: TGTGCCAGCAGCCCCAACCCCAAGACTAGCGGGATCTCCTACGAGCAGTACTTC.

There are a few counts of this clone. The chain combines TRBV20-1 with TRBJ1-2; a weak D match, TRBD1 (6 bases). Germline V gene data show CDR1 as DFQATT and CDR2 as SNEGSKA (reference sequence). V was pared by 6 bases and J by 5 bases, with 10 bases between. The CDR3 totals 11 residues. CDR3 nucleotides: TGCAGTGCGGATGGACAGTATGGCTACACCTTC. Translation: CSADGQYGYTF.

V is TRBV5-4 and J is TRBJ2-5; TRBD1 or TRBD2 may be the D gene (5 bases each). CDR1 is SGHNT and CDR2 is YYREEE in the germline V gene (reference sequence). V dropped 3 bases and J dropped 5 bases, with 17 bases sitting between them. The CDR3 length is 15 residues. The DNA for the CDR3 is TGTGCCAGCAGCTCCGCCGGGGCAGGAAGGGAGACCCAGTACTTC. This gives the protein CASSSAGAGRETQYF. The full variable domain, in which reference TRBV5-4 and TRBJ2-5 provide the parts outside the CDR3, is ETGVTQSPTHLIKTRGQQVTLRCSSQSGHNTVSWYQQALGQGPQFIFQYYREEENGRGNFPPRFSGLQFPNYSSELNVNALELDDSALYLCASSSAGAGRETQYFGPGTRLLVL.

The chain carries TRBV2 and TRBJ1-2; no definite D call. The germline V gene has CDR1 SNHLY and CDR2 FYNNEI. The ends were cut back, 5 bases at V and 4 bases at J, with 11 bases in the middle. The CDR3 is made up of 13 amino acids. The CDR3 region has the DNA TGTGCCAGCAGTCCACTTATCCCCTATGGCTACACCTTC. As protein: CASSPLIPYGYTF.

On this clone: This specimen includes other DNA sequences encoding the same CDR3. The chain couples TRBV7-9 to TRBJ2-3; the D is unclear. This CDR3 spans 10 amino acids. CDR1 is SEHNR and CDR2 is FQNEAQ in the germline V gene (reference sequence). V was clipped by 3 bases and J by 6 bases, with 1 base between them. As DNA, the CDR3 is TGTGCCAGCAGCTTGGATACGCAGTATTTT. Its protein product is CASSLDTQYF.

This clone was seen once. The chain combines TRBV5-1 with TRBJ1-2; the D is unclear. The V end lost 6 bases, the J end lost 5 bases, and 20 bases lay between the germline ends. CDR3 length: 15 amino acids. CDR1 is SGHRS and CDR2 is YFSETQ in the germline V gene. The CDR3 reads CASTPSTSMGYGYTF. The CDR3 coding sequence is TGCGCCAGCACCCCTTCCACGTCGATGGGGTATGGCTACACCTTC.

The rearrangement uses TRBV7-8 and TRBJ2-2; 13 bases match TRBD2. There are 15 residues in the CDR3. V shed 5 bases and J 6 bases; nucleotides not matched to a gene: 3. Per the germline V gene, CDR1 is SGHVS and CDR2 is FQNEAQ. The CDR3 sequence: CASSNGLAGAGELFF. CDR3 DNA sequence: TGTGCCAGCAGCAACGGACTAGCGGGAGCCGGGGAGCTGTTTTTT.

The CDR3 loop is CASRPGDQATQYF. The CDR3 coding sequence is TGTGCCAGCCGGCCGGGGGATCAGGCTACCCAGTACTTC. The V and J genes are TRBV6-5 and TRBJ2-5, with D possibly matching TRBD2 (6 bases). The CDR3 covers 13 residues. Per germline, CDR1 MNHEY and CDR2 SVGAGI. The ends were cut back, 8 bases at V and 8 bases at J, with 18 bases in the middle.

This sequence joins TRBV6-5 and TRBJ1-6; possible D gene TRBD1, 5 bases. V was trimmed by 8 bases and J by 9 bases, leaving 14 bases between them. The germline V gene has CDR1 MNHEY and CDR2 SVGAGI. The CDR3 is 13 residues long. The CDR3 sequence is CASWPGHGSPLHF. DNA for the CDR3: TGTGCCAGCTGGCCAGGGCACGGTTCACCCCTCCACTTT.

The chain employs TRBV6-6 and TRBJ1-5, with D maybe TRBD1 (6 bases). Trimming stripped 4 bases from V and 6 bases from J, with 19 bases between. The CDR3 extends over 16 amino acids. CDR1 is MNHNY, CDR2 SVGAGI, per germline (reference sequence). CDR3 amino acids: CASSFIGGRGGQPQHF. The CDR3 bases are TGTGCCAGCAGTTTTATCGGTGGCAGGGGAGGTCAGCCCCAGCATTTT.

This rearrangement joins TRBV30 to TRBJ2-1; the D gene is possibly TRBD1 (6 bases). CDR1 and CDR2 (germline): GTSNPN, SVGIG (reference sequence). This CDR3 has 14 residues. V was clipped by 3 bases and J by 5 bases, with 14 bases between them. The CDR3 region has the DNA TGTGCCTGGAGAAGACAGGCTGGACACAATGAGCAGTTCTTC. Translating gives CAWRRQAGHNEQFF. The full variable domain, rest sourced from reference TRBV30 and TRBJ2-1, is SQTIHQWPATLVQPVGSPLSLECTVEGTSNPNLYWYRQAAGRGLQLLFYSVGIGQISSEVPQNLSASRPQDRQFILSSKKLLLSDSGFYLCAWRRQAGHNEQFFGPGTRLTVL.